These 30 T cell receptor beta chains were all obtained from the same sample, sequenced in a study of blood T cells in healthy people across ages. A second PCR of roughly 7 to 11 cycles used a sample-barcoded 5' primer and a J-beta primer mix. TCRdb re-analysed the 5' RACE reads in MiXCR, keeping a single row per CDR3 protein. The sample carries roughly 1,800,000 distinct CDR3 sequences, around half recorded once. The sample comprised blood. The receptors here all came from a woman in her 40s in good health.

The CDR3 DNA is TGTGCCAGCACCAGGGGCACCGGGGAGCTGTTTTTT. Its protein is CASTRGTGELFF. The chain recombines TRBV6-5 with TRBJ2-2, with D possibly TRBD1 on 6 matching bases. The CDR3 is made up of 12 amino acids. Germline CDR1 MNHEY, CDR2 SVGAGI. Trimming removed 7 bases at V and 4 bases at J, with 7 bases between.

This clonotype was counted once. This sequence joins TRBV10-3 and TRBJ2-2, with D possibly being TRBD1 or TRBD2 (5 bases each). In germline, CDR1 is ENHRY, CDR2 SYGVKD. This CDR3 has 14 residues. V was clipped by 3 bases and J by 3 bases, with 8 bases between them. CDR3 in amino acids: CAISEQEDTGELFF. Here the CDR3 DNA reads TGTGCCATCAGTGAACAGGAGGACACCGGGGAGCTGTTTTTT.

This CDR3 reads CASSLGGRGWEDTQYF. CDR3 DNA sequence: TGTGCCAGCAGTTTAGGTGGCAGGGGTTGGGAAGATACGCAGTATTTT. The chain recombines TRBV12-3 or TRBV12-4 with TRBJ2-3, with TRBD1 as a possible D gene (6 bases). This CDR3 has 16 amino acids. Trimming removed 1 base from V and 5 bases from J, with 16 bases in between.

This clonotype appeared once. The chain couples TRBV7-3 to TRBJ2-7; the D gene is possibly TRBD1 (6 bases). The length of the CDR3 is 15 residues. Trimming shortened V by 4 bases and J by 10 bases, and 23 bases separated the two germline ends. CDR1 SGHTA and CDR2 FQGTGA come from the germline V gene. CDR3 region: CASSSGDLAGSTQYF. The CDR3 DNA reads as TGTGCCAGCAGCTCAGGGGACCTCGCGGGTAGTACCCAGTACTTC.

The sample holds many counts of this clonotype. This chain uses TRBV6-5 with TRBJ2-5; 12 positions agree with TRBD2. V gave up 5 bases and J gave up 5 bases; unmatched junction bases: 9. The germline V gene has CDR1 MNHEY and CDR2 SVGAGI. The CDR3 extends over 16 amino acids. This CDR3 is CASSRTSGAITETQYF. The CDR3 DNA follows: TGTGCCAGCAGTCGGACTAGCGGGGCCATAACCGAGACCCAGTACTTC.

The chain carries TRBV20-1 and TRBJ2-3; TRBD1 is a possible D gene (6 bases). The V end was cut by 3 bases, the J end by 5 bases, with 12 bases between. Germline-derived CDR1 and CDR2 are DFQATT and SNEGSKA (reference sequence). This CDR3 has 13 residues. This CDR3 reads CSASPFRGDTQYF. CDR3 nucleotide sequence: TGCAGTGCTAGTCCTTTCAGGGGAGATACGCAGTATTTT.

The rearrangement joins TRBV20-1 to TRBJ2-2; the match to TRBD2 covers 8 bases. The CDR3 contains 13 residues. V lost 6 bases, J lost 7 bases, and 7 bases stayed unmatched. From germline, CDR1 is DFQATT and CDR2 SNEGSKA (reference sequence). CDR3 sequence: CSAWTSSGGELFF. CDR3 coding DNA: TGCAGTGCATGGACTAGCTCGGGCGGGGAGCTGTTTTTT.

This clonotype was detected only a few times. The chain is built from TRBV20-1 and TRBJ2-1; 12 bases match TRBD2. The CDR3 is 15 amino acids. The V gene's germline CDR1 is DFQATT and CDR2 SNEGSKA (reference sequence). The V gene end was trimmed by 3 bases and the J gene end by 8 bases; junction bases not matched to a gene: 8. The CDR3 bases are TGCAGTGCTAGCGTCAGGACTAGCGGGACGGATGAGCAGTTCTTC. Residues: CSASVRTSGTDEQFF.

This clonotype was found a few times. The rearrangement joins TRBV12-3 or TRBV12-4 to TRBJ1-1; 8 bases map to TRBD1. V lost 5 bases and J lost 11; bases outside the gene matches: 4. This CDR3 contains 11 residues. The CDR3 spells CASSTRDRAFF. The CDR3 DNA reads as TGTGCCAGCAGTACCCGGGACAGGGCTTTCTTT.

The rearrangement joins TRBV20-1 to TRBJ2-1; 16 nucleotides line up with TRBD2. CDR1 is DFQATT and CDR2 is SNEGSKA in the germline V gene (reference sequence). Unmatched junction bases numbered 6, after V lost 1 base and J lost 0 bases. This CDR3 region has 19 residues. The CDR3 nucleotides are TGCAGTGCTAGAGGAGCGGGACTAGCGGGGGGGAGCTCCTACAATGAGCAGTTCTTC. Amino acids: CSARGAGLAGGSSYNEQFF.

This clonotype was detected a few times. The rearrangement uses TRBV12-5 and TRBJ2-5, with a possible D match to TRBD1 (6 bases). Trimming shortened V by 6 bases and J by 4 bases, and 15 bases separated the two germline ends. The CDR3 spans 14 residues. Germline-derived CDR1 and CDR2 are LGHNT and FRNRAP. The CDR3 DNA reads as TGTGCTAGTGGGCCGGGACACGCCACAGAGACCCAGTACTTC. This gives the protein CASGPGHATETQYF. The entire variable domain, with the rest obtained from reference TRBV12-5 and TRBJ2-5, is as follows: DARVTQTPRHKVTEMGQEVTMRCQPILGHNTVFWYRQTMMQGLELLAYFRNRAPLDDSGMPKDRFSAEMPDATLATLKIQPSEPRDSAVYFCASGPGHATETQYFGPGTRLLVL.

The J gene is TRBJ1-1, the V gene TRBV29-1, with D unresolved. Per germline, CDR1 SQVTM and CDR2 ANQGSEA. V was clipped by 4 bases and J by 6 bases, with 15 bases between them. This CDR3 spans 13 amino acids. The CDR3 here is CSVVGRALPEAFF. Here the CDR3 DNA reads TGCAGCGTTGTGGGTCGGGCCTTGCCTGAAGCTTTCTTT.

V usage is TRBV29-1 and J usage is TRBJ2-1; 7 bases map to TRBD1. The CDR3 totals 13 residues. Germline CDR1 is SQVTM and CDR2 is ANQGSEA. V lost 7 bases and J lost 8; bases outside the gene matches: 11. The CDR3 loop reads CSADRARGDEQFF. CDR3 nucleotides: TGCAGCGCCGACAGGGCCCGCGGCGATGAGCAGTTCTTC.

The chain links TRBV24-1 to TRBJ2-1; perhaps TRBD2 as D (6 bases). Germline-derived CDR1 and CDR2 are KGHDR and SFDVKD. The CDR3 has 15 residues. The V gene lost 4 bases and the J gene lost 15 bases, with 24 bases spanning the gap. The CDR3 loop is CATSEELTGSSGRFF. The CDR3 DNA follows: TGTGCCACCAGTGAGGAACTAACCGGGAGCTCAGGGAGGTTCTTC.

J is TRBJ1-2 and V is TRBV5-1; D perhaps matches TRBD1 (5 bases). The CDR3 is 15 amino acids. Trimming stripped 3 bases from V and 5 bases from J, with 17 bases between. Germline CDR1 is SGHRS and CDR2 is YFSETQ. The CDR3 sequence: CASSSSGTSSYGYTF. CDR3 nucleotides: TGCGCCAGCAGCTCGTCAGGGACCTCCTCTTATGGCTACACCTTC.

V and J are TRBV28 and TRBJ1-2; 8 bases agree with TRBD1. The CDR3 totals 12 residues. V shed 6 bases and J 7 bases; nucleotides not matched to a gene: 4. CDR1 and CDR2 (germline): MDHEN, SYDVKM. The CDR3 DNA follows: TGTGCCAGCAGGCAGGGGGCCGCTGGCTACACCTTC. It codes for CASRQGAAGYTF.

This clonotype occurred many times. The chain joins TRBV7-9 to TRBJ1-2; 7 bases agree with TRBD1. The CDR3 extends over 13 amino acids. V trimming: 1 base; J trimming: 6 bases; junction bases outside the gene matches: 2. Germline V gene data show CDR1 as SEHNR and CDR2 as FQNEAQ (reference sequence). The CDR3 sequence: CASSLDRGDGYTF. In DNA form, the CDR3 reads TGTGCCAGCAGCTTAGACAGGGGAGATGGCTACACCTTC.

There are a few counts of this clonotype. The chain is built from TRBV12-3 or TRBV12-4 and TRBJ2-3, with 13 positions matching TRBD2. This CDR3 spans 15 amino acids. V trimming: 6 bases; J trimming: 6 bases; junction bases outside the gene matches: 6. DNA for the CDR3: TGTGCCAGCAGACGGACTAGCGGGGGTAGGGATACGCAGTATTTT. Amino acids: CASRRTSGGRDTQYF.

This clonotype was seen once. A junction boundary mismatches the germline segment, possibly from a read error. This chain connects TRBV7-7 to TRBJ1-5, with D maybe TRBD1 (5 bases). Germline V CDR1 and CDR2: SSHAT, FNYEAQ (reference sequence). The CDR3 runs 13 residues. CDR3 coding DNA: TGTGCTAGCAGCCGGACACCTGGTCAGCCCCAGCATTTT. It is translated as CASSRTPGQPQHF.

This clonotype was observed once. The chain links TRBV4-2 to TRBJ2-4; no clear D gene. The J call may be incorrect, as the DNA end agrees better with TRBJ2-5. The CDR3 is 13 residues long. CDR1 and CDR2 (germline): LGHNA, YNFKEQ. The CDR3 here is CASSQVGWETQYF. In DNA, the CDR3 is TGTGCCAGCAGCCAAGTAGGGTGGGAGACCCAGTACTTC.

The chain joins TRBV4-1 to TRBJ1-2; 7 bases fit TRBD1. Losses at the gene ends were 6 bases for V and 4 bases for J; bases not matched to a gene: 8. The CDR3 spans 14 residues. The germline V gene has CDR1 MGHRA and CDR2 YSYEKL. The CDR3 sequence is CASSTPTGTYGYTF. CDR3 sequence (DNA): TGCGCCAGCAGTACACCGACAGGGACCTATGGCTACACCTTC.

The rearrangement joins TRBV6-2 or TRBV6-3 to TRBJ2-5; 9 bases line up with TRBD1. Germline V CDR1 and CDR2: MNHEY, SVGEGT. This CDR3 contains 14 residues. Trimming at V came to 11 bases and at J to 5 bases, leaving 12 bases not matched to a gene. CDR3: CAGTGQGAHETQYF. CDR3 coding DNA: TGTGCCGGCACGGGACAGGGAGCCCACGAGACCCAGTACTTC.

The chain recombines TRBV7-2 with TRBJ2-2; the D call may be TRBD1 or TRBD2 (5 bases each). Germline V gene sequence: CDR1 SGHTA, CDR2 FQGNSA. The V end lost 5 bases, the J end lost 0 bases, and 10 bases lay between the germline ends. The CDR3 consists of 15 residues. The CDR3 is CASSRGPANTGELFF. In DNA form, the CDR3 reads TGTGCCAGCAGCAGGGGACCGGCGAACACCGGGGAGCTGTTTTTT.

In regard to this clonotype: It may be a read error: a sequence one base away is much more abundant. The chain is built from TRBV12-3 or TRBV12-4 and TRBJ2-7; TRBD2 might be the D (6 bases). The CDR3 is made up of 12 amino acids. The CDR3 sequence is CAGSMGGYEQYF. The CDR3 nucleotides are TGTGCCGGCAGCATGGGGGGCTACGAGCAGTACTTC.

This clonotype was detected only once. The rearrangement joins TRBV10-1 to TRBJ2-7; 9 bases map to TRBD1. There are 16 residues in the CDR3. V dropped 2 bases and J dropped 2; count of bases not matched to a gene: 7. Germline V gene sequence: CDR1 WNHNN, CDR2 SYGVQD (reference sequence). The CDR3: CASSEPGQGNPYEQYF. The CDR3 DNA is TGCGCCAGCAGTGAGCCCGGACAGGGGAATCCCTACGAGCAGTACTTC.

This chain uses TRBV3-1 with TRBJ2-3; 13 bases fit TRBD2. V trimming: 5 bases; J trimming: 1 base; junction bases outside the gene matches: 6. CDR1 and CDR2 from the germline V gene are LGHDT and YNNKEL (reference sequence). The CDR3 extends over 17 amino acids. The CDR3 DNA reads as TGTGCCAGCAGCTTATTGGGGACTAGCGGGGGCACAGATACGCAGTATTTT. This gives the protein CASSLLGTSGGTDTQYF.

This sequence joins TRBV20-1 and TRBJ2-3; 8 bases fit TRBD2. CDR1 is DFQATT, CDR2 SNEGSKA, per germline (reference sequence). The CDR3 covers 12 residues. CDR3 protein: CNRLAGIDTQYF. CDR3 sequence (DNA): TGCAATCGGCTAGCGGGTATAGATACGCAGTATTTT.

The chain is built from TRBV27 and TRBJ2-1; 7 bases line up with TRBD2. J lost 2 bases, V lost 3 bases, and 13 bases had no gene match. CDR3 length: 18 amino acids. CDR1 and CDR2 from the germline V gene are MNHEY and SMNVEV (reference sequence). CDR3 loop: CASSFRTDVRGTYNEQFF. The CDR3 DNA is TGTGCCAGCAGTTTTCGGACCGATGTGCGGGGGACCTACAATGAGCAGTTCTTC.

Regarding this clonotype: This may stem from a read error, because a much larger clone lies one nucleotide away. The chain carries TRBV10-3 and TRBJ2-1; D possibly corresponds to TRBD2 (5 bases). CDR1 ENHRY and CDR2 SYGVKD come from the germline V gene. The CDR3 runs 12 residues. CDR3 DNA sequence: TGTGCCGTCAGTGAGTCGGGGAATGAGCAGTTCTTC. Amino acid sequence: CAVSESGNEQFF.

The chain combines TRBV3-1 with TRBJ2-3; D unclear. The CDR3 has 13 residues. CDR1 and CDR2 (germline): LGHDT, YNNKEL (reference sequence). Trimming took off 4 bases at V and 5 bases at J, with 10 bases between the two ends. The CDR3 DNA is TGTGCCAGCAGCCTGTCGATGGGAGATACGCAGTATTTT. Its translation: CASSLSMGDTQYF.